The clone carrying this T cell receptor beta chain was counted between two and nine times. This sample is drawn from a study of identical twins. In germline, CDR1 is SEHNR, CDR2 FQNEAQ (reference sequence). V lost 1 base to trimming and J lost 4 bases, with 10 bases between them. CDR3 length: 14 residues. In TCRdb, the 5' RACE reads were re-called with MiXCR into one record per CDR3 protein. The sample has approximately 250,000 distinct CDR3 sequences; roughly 7.1% are singletons. This sample was shared with a second study, whose subject was T cells expressing NK-cell markers. According to that study: CD3+CD56+NKG2C+, CD3+CD56+NKG2C- and CD3+CD56-NKG2C+ T cells, once sorted, supplied the TCR beta repertoires. Dominance of the CD3+CD56-NKG2C+ fraction by these clonotypes also held in several donors.

The material sequenced was CD8+ T cells sorted from blood. The clonotype was recovered from a woman aged 18-29 years in good health. This sequence joins TRBV7-9 and TRBJ1-2; D is uncertain. CDR3 coding DNA: TGTGCCAGCAGCTTAGGGGAAACGGGCTATGGCTACACCTTC. This gives the protein CASSLGETGYGYTF.